A single sample is the source of the 25 T cell receptor beta chains below, sequenced in a study of blood T cells in healthy people across ages. The authors ran a second PCR of roughly 6 to 12 cycles using a sample-barcoded 5' primer and a J-beta primer mix. TCRdb independently ran MiXCR on the 5' RACE reads; one entry per CDR3 protein. The table includes fewer than 2,000,000 distinct CDR3 sequences, 30% to 40% detected once. Sequencing input: blood. These receptors were taken from a human donor in good health.

A single count supports this clonotype. A much larger clone lies one base from this, so it may be a read error. No conserved phenylalanine or tryptophan ends this CDR3, so it is likely a read error. This rearrangement joins TRBV29-1 to TRBJ2-4; tentatively, D is TRBD2 (5 bases). The J call may be mistaken, given a closer DNA end match to TRBJ2-7. Germline assignment: CDR1 SQVTM and CDR2 ANQGSEA. The CDR3 totals 14 residues. CDR3: CSVYSTDGEYEQYC. CDR3 DNA sequence: TGCAGCGTCTATTCGACGGACGGGGAATACGAGCAGTACTGC.

This clonotype showed up just a few times. The chain employs TRBV7-9 and TRBJ1-4, with 9 bases matching TRBD1. Germline assignment: CDR1 SEHNR and CDR2 FQNEAQ (reference sequence). The CDR3 loop spans 20 amino acids. Losses at the gene ends were 5 bases for V and 0 bases for J; bases not matched to a gene: 16. The CDR3 sequence is CASSPGRQGGPIATNEKLFF. The CDR3 DNA is TGTGCCAGCAGCCCGGGGAGACAGGGGGGCCCAATTGCAACTAATGAAAAACTGTTTTTT.

The V call is TRBV10-3, the J call TRBJ1-5; D is unclear. This CDR3 region has 13 residues. Trimming cost V 4 bases and J 0 bases, with 4 bases left between them. Germline CDR1 is ENHRY and CDR2 is SYGVKD. Written as DNA, the CDR3 is TGTGCCATCAGTGTAGATAGCAATCAGCCCCAGCATTTT. This gives the protein CAISVDSNQPQHF.

The chain is built from TRBV12-3 or TRBV12-4 and TRBJ1-1; D call uncertain. The V and J ends lost 5 bases and 7 bases respectively, with 17 bases between them. The CDR3 runs 14 residues. In DNA form, the CDR3 reads TGTGCCAGCAGTAACTCGGGGTCGCAAGTTGAAGCTTTCTTT. This sequence encodes CASSNSGSQVEAFF.

The chain combines TRBV9 with TRBJ2-1; D might be TRBD2 (6 bases). The V gene lost 2 bases and the J gene lost 0 bases, with 21 bases spanning the gap. The CDR3 has 19 residues. In germline, CDR1 is SGDLS, CDR2 YYNGEE. CDR3 sequence: CASSVSASSVGVSYNEQFF. The CDR3 DNA is TGTGCCAGCAGCGTTTCCGCCTCTAGCGTCGGGGTCTCCTACAATGAGCAGTTCTTC.

This clonotype was observed at least ten times. The gene calls are TRBV5-1 and TRBJ2-1; 8 nucleotides agree with TRBD2. J lost 10 bases, V lost 0 bases, and 0 bases had no gene match. Germline-derived CDR1 and CDR2 are SGHRS and YFSETQ. The CDR3 has 12 residues. CDR3 coding DNA: TGCGCCAGCAGCTTGGCTAGCGGGGAGCAGTTCTTC. Translated: CASSLASGEQFF.

The chain is built from TRBV27 and TRBJ1-1; no reliable D call. Germline CDR1 MNHEY, CDR2 SMNVEV (reference sequence). The germline V and J ends were trimmed by 6 bases and 0 bases, with 14 bases remaining between them. The length of the CDR3 is 15 residues. CDR3 sequence reads: CASSPGYLMNTEAFF. In nucleotides, the CDR3 is TGTGCCAGCAGCCCGGGGTACCTGATGAACACTGAAGCTTTCTTT.

This CDR3 reads CASSFLVGQSYEQYF. Written as DNA, the CDR3 is TGTGCCAGCAGTTTCCTTGTCGGACAGTCCTACGAGCAGTACTTC. The rearrangement uses TRBV12-3 or TRBV12-4 and TRBJ2-7; D is perhaps TRBD1 (6 bases). V lost 3 bases and J lost 1, with 13 bases in between. The CDR3 covers 15 residues.

About this clonotype itself: A read error may produce the germline difference seen at one junction end. This chain connects TRBV5-1 to TRBJ2-3; D may be TRBD1 (5 bases). The CDR3 contains 17 residues. The V gene's germline CDR1 is SGHRS and CDR2 YFSETQ. The CDR3 DNA follows: TGCGCCAGCAGCTTGCTGTTAATCAGACAGTCCACAGATACACAGTATTTT. This codes for CASSLLLIRQSTDTQYF.

The gene calls are TRBV5-1 and TRBJ2-4; D may be TRBD1 or TRBD2 (7 bases each). This CDR3 has 15 amino acids. CDR1 and CDR2 (germline): SGHRS, YFSETQ. Trimming removed 4 bases from V and 2 bases from J, with 13 bases in between. The CDR3 nucleotides are TGCGCCAGCAGCCCCCAGGGGGGGTCCAAAAACATTCAGTACTTC. Translation gives CASSPQGGSKNIQYF. Full variable domain (remainder filled in from reference TRBV5-1 and TRBJ2-4): KAGVTQTPRYLIKTRGQQVTLSCSPISGHRSVSWYQQTPGQGLQFLFEYFSETQRNKGNFPGRFSGRQFSNSRSEMNVSTLELGDSALYLCASSPQGGSKNIQYFGAGTRLSVL.

This chain connects TRBV5-1 to TRBJ1-4, with TRBD1 as a possible D gene (5 bases). Germline-derived CDR1 and CDR2 are SGHRS and YFSETQ. V was cut by 4 bases and J by 6 bases, with 16 bases left in between. This CDR3 region has 15 residues. CDR3: CASSPERGVYEKLFF. In DNA form, the CDR3 reads TGCGCCAGCAGCCCCGAGCGGGGGGTGTATGAAAAACTGTTTTTT.

V gene TRBV5-1 combines with J gene TRBJ1-1, with D unclear. This CDR3 has 15 amino acids. V was trimmed by 4 bases and J by 4 bases, leaving 17 bases between them. CDR1 SGHRS and CDR2 YFSETQ come from the germline V gene. Written as DNA, the CDR3 is TGCGCCAGCAGCGATGGAACGGGGTGGAGCACTGAAGCTTTCTTT. Translation gives CASSDGTGWSTEAFF.

The chain employs TRBV6-5 and TRBJ2-5; D is uncertain. Germline loops: CDR1 MNHEY, CDR2 SVGAGI. V shed 7 bases and J shed 7 bases, with 13 bases lying between them. The CDR3 totals 12 residues. The chain's CDR3 is CASTAGWGTQYF. For the CDR3, the DNA is TGTGCCAGCACCGCCGGTTGGGGGACCCAGTACTTC.

Turning to this clonotype: This may come from a read error, since a much larger clone is one base off. V and J are TRBV4-1 and TRBJ1-4; a weak D match, TRBD1 (6 bases). V was clipped by 4 bases and J by 5 bases, with 8 bases between them. Germline values: CDR1 MGHRA, CDR2 YSYEKL. The CDR3 is made up of 13 amino acids. CDR3 bases: TGCGCCAGCAGCCGGACAGCAAATGAAAAACTGTTTTTT. This gives the protein CASSRTANEKLFF.

The CDR3 DNA reads as TGTGCCAGCATCAGGGGCTTCGACAATGAGCAGTTCTTC. As protein: CASIRGFDNEQFF. This chain uses TRBV28 with TRBJ2-1, with a possible D match to TRBD1 (6 bases). The CDR3 is made up of 13 amino acids. The germline CDR1 and CDR2 sequences are MDHEN and SYDVKM. Trimming removed 7 bases from V and 5 bases from J, with 12 bases in between. The full variable domain, its missing parts supplied by reference TRBV28 and TRBJ2-1, is DVKVTQSSRYLVKRTGEKVFLECVQDMDHENMFWYRQDPGLGLRLIYFSYDVKMKEKGDIPEGYSVSREKKERFSLILESASTNQTSMYLCASIRGFDNEQFFGPGTRLTVL.

The chain recombines TRBV20-1 with TRBJ2-1; TRBD2 agrees at 11 bases. V shed 5 bases and J 9 bases; nucleotides not matched to a gene: 6. This CDR3 region has 13 residues. From germline, CDR1 is DFQATT and CDR2 SNEGSKA (reference sequence). The CDR3 nucleotides read TGCAGTGCTCCCGGGACTAGCGGTCTTGAGCAGTTCTTC. Translating gives CSAPGTSGLEQFF.

The V and J genes are TRBV4-3 and TRBJ2-1, with D unclear. The V gene lost 0 bases and the J gene lost 1 base, with 10 bases spanning the gap. Germline CDR1 reads LGHNA; CDR2 reads YSLEER. There are 16 residues in the CDR3. CDR3 coding DNA: TGCGCCAGCAGCCAAGAAGTTGGGAAGTCCTACAATGAGCAGTTCTTC. Protein sequence: CASSQEVGKSYNEQFF.

The chain recombines TRBV28 with TRBJ2-5; 7 nucleotides line up with TRBD1. The junction had 11 bases not matched to a gene; V was cut back by 5 bases and J by 2 bases. CDR3 size: 16 residues. Germline values: CDR1 MDHEN, CDR2 SYDVKM. The CDR3 sequence: CASSPSYRQGQETQYF. The DNA of the CDR3 is TGTGCCAGCAGTCCTTCTTACAGACAGGGTCAAGAGACCCAGTACTTC.

This clonotype was detected ten times or more. The V and J genes are TRBV29-1 and TRBJ2-5; 10 bases are shared with TRBD1. Trimming at V came to 7 bases and at J to 4 bases, leaving 3 bases not matched to a gene. CDR3 size: 12 residues. In germline, CDR1 is SQVTM, CDR2 ANQGSEA. In nucleotides, the CDR3 is TGCAGCGGAAGGACAGGGGGAGAGACCCAGTACTTC. This translates into CSGRTGGETQYF. Full variable domain (remainder filled in from reference TRBV29-1 and TRBJ2-5): SAVISQKPSRDICQRGTSLTIQCQVDSQVTMMFWYRQQPGQSLTLIATANQGSEATYESGFVIDKFPISRPNLTFSTLTVSNMSPEDSSIYLCSGRTGGETQYFGPGTRLLVL.

V and J are TRBV20-1 and TRBJ2-3; possible D gene TRBD2, 6 bases. The CDR3 covers 15 residues. The V end lost 0 bases, the J end lost 3 bases, and 13 bases lay between the germline ends. Germline CDR1 is DFQATT and CDR2 is SNEGSKA (reference sequence). DNA for the CDR3: TGCAGTGCTAGAGATCTAGTCCGGGGGACAGATACGCAGTATTTT. It translates to CSARDLVRGTDTQYF.

This clonotype occurred a few times. The chain joins TRBV6-2 or TRBV6-3 to TRBJ2-1; TRBD2 is a possible D gene (6 bases). The V gene's germline CDR1 is MNHEY and CDR2 SVGEGT. Trimming removed 6 bases at V and 1 base at J, with 13 bases between. The CDR3 runs to 15 residues. CDR3 residues: CASSRRALSYNEQFF. The CDR3 coding sequence is TGTGCCAGCAGCCGGAGGGCACTTTCCTACAATGAGCAGTTCTTC.

The chain employs TRBV12-3 or TRBV12-4 and TRBJ2-5, with 7 bases lining up with TRBD2. The CDR3 extends over 14 amino acids. After removal of 7 bases from V and 3 bases from J, the junction contained 8 bases not matched to a gene. The CDR3 protein is CASNPGGGKETQYF. The CDR3 bases are TGTGCCAGCAACCCTGGGGGGGGAAAAGAGACCCAGTACTTC.

The chain uses TRBV29-1 and TRBJ2-7; D assignment may be TRBD1 or TRBD2 (5 bases each). Looked up from germline, CDR1 is SQVTM and CDR2 is ANQGSEA. The CDR3 length is 13 residues. Deletions cut 5 bases from V and 0 bases from J, with 11 bases between. CDR3 sequence: CSVTGRNSYEQYF. CDR3 sequence (DNA): TGCAGCGTTACGGGACGTAACTCCTACGAGCAGTACTTC.

The rearrangement joins TRBV4-3 to TRBJ1-4; D is perhaps TRBD1 (6 bases). The CDR3 spans 16 residues. Germline values: CDR1 LGHNA, CDR2 YSLEER. V was cut by 4 bases and J by 6 bases, with 18 bases left in between. The CDR3 loop reads CASSPRQGYGDEKLFF. DNA for the CDR3: TGCGCCAGCAGCCCACGGCAGGGGTATGGTGATGAAAAACTGTTTTTT.

The chain employs TRBV12-3 or TRBV12-4 and TRBJ2-7; D possibly corresponds to TRBD1 (6 bases). Trimming shortened V by 7 bases and J by 0 bases, and 13 bases separated the two germline ends. The CDR3 length is 14 residues. For the CDR3, the DNA is TGTGCCAGCAATCACCAGGGGACCTCCTACGAGCAGTACTTC. It specifies CASNHQGTSYEQYF.